These T cell receptor beta chains were read from a single sample in a study of shared clonotypes between healthy human individuals. Profiling relied on immunoSEQ multiplex PCR, and the TCRdb table lists in-frame clones only, not all of them. This table holds more than 2,000,000 clones, around nine tenths found once. The sequenced sample was naive CD4+ T cells sorted from blood. The origin of the receptors is a man aged 18 to 30 in good health. The CDR3 runs from the conserved cysteine through the conserved F or W. The D gene is left open where the match is weak. Clone sizes are given selectively: once, few, many, or a class where the clone is expanded.

TRBV5-1	TRBJ1-3	NA	NA	TGCGCCAGCAGCTTTCAGGGCCTCTCTGGAAACACCATATATTTT	CASSFQGLSGNTIYF
TRBV10-3	TRBJ2-7	NA	NA	TGTGCCATCAGTGAGTCGGACCGGGGATACTACGAGCAGTACTTC	CAISESDRGYYEQYF
TRBV7-2	TRBJ1-5	NA	NA	TGTGCCAGCAGCTTAGTGCAGGGCTATAGCAATCAGCCCCAGCATTTT	CASSLVQGYSNQPQHF
TRBV2	TRBJ2-5	TRBD1	NA	TGTGCCAGCAGTCGACAGGGAACGCAAGAGACCCAGTACTTC	CASSRQGTQETQYF
TRBV6-5	TRBJ1-1	NA	NA	TGTGCCAGCAGTTACTCGGGGGACGGAGCAGCTTTCTTT	CASSYSGDGAAFF
TRBV30	TRBJ1-2	TRBD1	NA	TGTGCCTGGAGTGGACAGGGTGGGGGCTACACCTTC	CAWSGQGGGYTF
TRBV6-1	TRBJ1-1	NA	once	TGTGCCAGCTGGGTCAGTTGGGACACTGAAGCTTTCTTT	CASWVSWDTEAFF
TRBV14	TRBJ1-3	NA	NA	TGTGCCAGCAGCCAAGATCTTGTAGGTCTCGGGCGAAACACCATATATTTT	CASSQDLVGLGRNTIYF
TRBV7-3	TRBJ2-5	NA	NA	TGTGCCAGCAGCTTAAATGGGGCGCAGGGGGAGACCCAGTACTTC	CASSLNGAQGETQYF
TRBV30	TRBJ1-1	NA	NA	TGTGCCTGGAGTGGGATCGGGACCGAGGGACTATACACTAAGAACACTGAAGCTTTCTTT	CAWSGIGTEGLYTKNTEAFF
TRBV6-6	TRBJ1-3	NA	NA	TGTGCCAGCAGTTATAACAGCATCTCTGGAAACACCATATATTTT	CASSYNSISGNTIYF
TRBV6-1	TRBJ1-5	NA	NA	TGTGCCAGCAGTGAACGACAGGGCAATCAGCCCCAGCATTTT	CASSERQGNQPQHF
TRBV15	TRBJ1-5	NA	NA	TGTGCCACCAGCGCGGGGATTAGCAATCAGCCCCAGCATTTT	CATSAGISNQPQHF
TRBV4-3	TRBJ2-1	TRBD1	once	TGCGCCAGCAGCCAAACGACAGGGAATTACAATGAGCAGTTCTTC	CASSQTTGNYNEQFF
TRBV6-5	TRBJ1-1	NA	NA	TGTGCCAGCAGTTACTTGGTGAACACTGAAGCTTTCTTT	CASSYLVNTEAFF